This T cell receptor beta chain was captured in a study of PD-1 blockade in classical Hodgkin lymphoma. Study-level points and caveats: As was reported, newly diagnosed patients showed lower baseline TCR diversity than healthy donors did.

The CDR3 has 14 residues. V was pared by 1 base and J by 6 bases, with 12 bases between. Per germline, CDR1 SEHNR and CDR2 FQNEAQ (reference sequence). As regards this clone: Its antigen is unidentified.

Sequencing used immunoSEQ multiplex PCR; TCRdb keeps in-frame clones, though not all of them. The table shows about 35,000 clones, with over 60% occurring only once. Every patient experienced relapse after autologous stem cell transplantation, and brentuximab vedotin exposure varied. The source was peripheral blood mononuclear cells (PBMCs), collected before the second cycle of nivolumab. The sequence came from a human donor with classical Hodgkin lymphoma. The V call is TRBV7-9, the J call TRBJ2-5, with D perhaps matching TRBD2 (5 bases). As DNA, the CDR3 is TGTGCCAGCAGCTTAGAATCTAGCTTGCAGACCCAGTACTTC. Its protein is CASSLESSLQTQYF.